This is a list of T cell receptor beta chains from one sample in a study of blood T cell repertoires in COVID-19. TCRdb keeps only in-frame clones here, not all; method: immunoSEQ multiplex PCR. The table records over 100,000 clones, about 89% of them present only once. The source material was peripheral blood. The receptor source for this set is a man aged 40-55 years with acute or convalescent COVID-19. Each CDR3 is given with its conserved first and last residue. Each record gives: J gene, V gene, clone size, D gene, CDR3 protein, CDR3 DNA. D genes are given only for firm matches. Not all rows give a size; the values are once, few, many and, for expanded clones, a class.

TRBJ1-6	TRBV6-1	-	TRBD1	CASSEDGTGPYNSPLHF	TGTGCCAGCAGTGAAGATGGGACAGGGCCCTATAATTCACCCCTCCACTTT
TRBJ1-1	TRBV3-1/TRBV3-2	-	-	CASSPSGENTEAFF	TGTGCCAGCAGCCCCTCAGGCGAAAACACTGAAGCTTTCTTT
TRBJ2-1	TRBV6-5	-	TRBD2	CASSSSGSGEQFF	TGTGCCAGCAGTAGTAGCGGGAGCGGTGAGCAGTTCTTC
TRBJ2-6	TRBV19	-	TRBD2	CASTPGGSGANVLTF	TGTGCCAGTACCCCCGGGGGGAGTGGGGCCAACGTCCTGACTTTC
TRBJ2-6	TRBV29-1	-	-	CSVEDDRSSGANVLTF	TGCAGCGTTGAAGATGACAGGTCCTCTGGGGCCAACGTCCTGACTTTC
TRBJ2-7	TRBV6-1	-	-	CASSEFKYEQYF	TGTGCCAGCAGTGAATTTAAATACGAGCAGTACTTC
TRBJ1-2	TRBV10-1	-	TRBD1	CATDPRQGNYGYTF	TGCGCCACCGACCCTCGACAGGGGAACTATGGCTACACCTTC
TRBJ1-1	TRBV6-5	once	-	CASSRQPAIVEAFF	TGTGCCAGCAGTCGACAGCCGGCAATAGTAGAAGCTTTCTTT
TRBJ1-5	TRBV7-2	-	-	CASRPTGTSRNQPQHF	TGTGCCAGCAGGCCGACCGGGACAAGTCGCAATCAGCCCCAGCATTTT
TRBJ1-5	TRBV6-2/TRBV6-3	-	TRBD1	CASSYRGTGTNQPQHF	TGTGCCAGCAGTTACCGGGGGACAGGGACAAATCAGCCCCAGCATTTT
TRBJ1-2	TRBV7-2	-	-	CASSLGHQSIYTF	TGTGCCAGCAGCTTAGGGCATCAATCGATCTACACCTTC
TRBJ2-7	TRBV30	-	-	CAWSRTSYEQYF	TGTGCCTGGAGTCGGACAAGCTACGAGCAGTACTTC
TRBJ2-7	TRBV7-2	-	-	CASSPNSYEQYF	TGTGCCAGCAGTCCCAACTCCTACGAGCAGTACTTC
TRBJ1-1	TRBV21-1	few	-	CASSKQTGENTEAFF	TGTGCCAGCAGCAAACAGACAGGGGAGAACACTGAAGCTTTCTTT
TRBJ1-3	TRBV30	-	-	CAWTRPGNTIYF	TGTGCCTGGACCCGTCCCGGAAACACCATATATTTT
TRBJ1-1	TRBV30	-	-	CAWSPGHNTEAFF	TGTGCCTGGAGTCCGGGACACAACACTGAAGCTTTCTTT
TRBJ2-1	TRBV5-4	-	-	CASSFELLGSYNEQFF	TGTGCCAGCAGCTTCGAGTTGCTCGGCTCCTACAATGAGCAGTTCTTC
TRBJ2-1	TRBV14	-	-	CASSQVVSPVYNEQFF	TGTGCCAGCAGCCAAGTGGTGAGCCCGGTCTACAATGAGCAGTTCTTC
TRBJ1-6	TRBV30	-	TRBD1	CAWNRDRASPLHF	TGTGCCTGGAACCGGGACAGGGCTTCACCCCTCCACTTT
TRBJ1-3	TRBV5-6	-	TRBD1	CASSWGTGGSASGNTIYF	TGTGCCAGCAGCTGGGGGACAGGGGGATCCGCCTCTGGAAACACCATATATTTT
TRBJ2-7	TRBV7-6	once	-	CASSLSNEQYF	TGTGCCAGCAGCTTATCAAACGAGCAGTACTTC
TRBJ1-2	TRBV5-1	-	-	CASSLQGQDGYTF	TGCGCCAGCAGCTTGCAGGGGCAGGATGGCTACACCTTC
TRBJ1-4	TRBV2	-	-	CASSELGGAWVELFF	TGTGCCAGCAGTGAATTGGGTGGAGCCTGGGTGGAACTGTTTTTT
TRBJ1-2	TRBV14	-	TRBD1	CASRPSGTGGFYGYTF	TGTGCCAGCAGACCGTCCGGGACAGGAGGTTTCTATGGCTACACCTTC
TRBJ2-7	TRBV20-1	-	TRBD2	CSASLAAGREQYF	TGCAGTGCTAGTTTGGCTGCCGGGAGGGAGCAGTACTTC
TRBJ1-1	TRBV7-9	few	TRBD1	CASNQGGPTEAFF	TGTGCCAGCAATCAGGGGGGCCCGACTGAAGCTTTCTTT
TRBJ1-1	TRBV5-1	-	-	CASIPGAFF	TGCGCCAGCATCCCGGGAGCTTTCTTT
TRBJ2-3	TRBV11-2	once	TRBD2	CASSPGTSGEGDTQYF	TGTGCCAGCAGCCCCGGGACTAGCGGGGAGGGAGATACGCAGTATTTT
TRBJ2-1	TRBV11-3	-	TRBD1	CASSLGTGGRYNEQFF	TGTGCCAGCAGCCTCGGGACAGGGGGCCGTTACAATGAGCAGTTCTTC
TRBJ2-1	TRBV5-1	-	TRBD2	CASSLVLAGGMEQFF	TGCGCCAGCAGCTTGGTGCTAGCGGGAGGGATGGAGCAGTTCTTC
TRBJ1-2	TRBV19	-	-	CASSIIPARDYGYTF	TGTGCCAGTAGTATAATCCCTGCCAGGGACTATGGCTACACCTTC
TRBJ1-2	TRBV27	-	-	CASSFQGGGYGYTF	TGTGCCAGCAGTTTCCAGGGAGGAGGGTATGGCTACACCTTC
TRBJ2-3	TRBV7-2	-	-	CASSLEAGPTDTQYF	TGTGCCAGCAGCTTAGAAGCGGGCCCAACAGATACGCAGTATTTT
TRBJ1-4	TRBV4-2	-	TRBD1	CASSQTEGTGGVGEKLFF	TGTGCCAGCAGCCAGACCGAGGGGACAGGGGGCGTAGGGGAAAAACTGTTTTTT
TRBJ2-1	TRBV7-7	-	TRBD1	CASSLRQGSSYNEQFF	TGTGCTAGCAGCTTGAGACAGGGGAGCTCCTACAATGAGCAGTTCTTC
TRBJ2-2	TRBV3-1/TRBV3-2	-	-	CASSQFHLTGGELFF	TGTGCCAGCAGCCAATTCCACCTCACGGGCGGGGAGCTGTTTTTT
TRBJ1-4	TRBV9	-	-	CASSEGATNEKLFF	TGTGCCAGCAGCGAGGGGGCAACTAATGAAAAACTGTTTTTT
TRBJ1-1	TRBV5-1	-	-	CASSLAGRRAFF	TGCGCCAGCAGCTTGGCCGGTCGTCGAGCTTTCTTT
TRBJ1-5	TRBV19	-	-	CASSIDLGGFGQPQHF	TGTGCCAGTAGTATAGATCTGGGAGGGTTTGGACAGCCCCAGCATTTT
TRBJ2-3	TRBV5-4	-	-	CASSLEGGVTDTQYF	TGTGCCAGCAGCTTGGAGGGGGGGGTCACAGATACGCAGTATTTT
TRBJ2-1	TRBV4-3	few	-	CASSQGINRNEQFF	TGCGCCAGCAGCCAAGGGATAAACAGAAATGAGCAGTTCTTC
TRBJ2-2	TRBV18	-	TRBD1	CASSPRQGAQDTGELFF	TGTGCCAGCTCACCACGGCAGGGGGCTCAGGACACCGGGGAGCTGTTTTTT
TRBJ1-2	TRBV5-1	-	-	CASSLGRDGYTF	TGCGCCAGCAGCTTGGGCAGGGATGGCTACACCTTC
TRBJ2-1	TRBV5-1	few	TRBD2	CASSPGTSGSSYNEQFF	TGCGCCAGCAGCCCCGGGACTAGCGGGAGCTCCTACAATGAGCAGTTCTTC
TRBJ1-1	TRBV6-5	-	-	CASNPKEGTEAFF	TGTGCCAGCAACCCGAAAGAGGGAACTGAAGCTTTCTTT
TRBJ2-1	TRBV11-2	-	-	CASSLLDYLTYNEQFF	TGTGCCAGCAGCTTGCTTGACTACCTCACCTACAATGAGCAGTTCTTC
TRBJ2-5	TRBV5-4	once	TRBD1	CASSPGDRGGETQYF	TGTGCCAGCAGCCCTGGGGACAGGGGGGGGGAGACCCAGTACTTC
TRBJ1-4	TRBV9	-	TRBD1	CASTTGEGEKLFF	TGTGCCAGCACCACAGGGGAAGGCGAAAAACTGTTTTTT